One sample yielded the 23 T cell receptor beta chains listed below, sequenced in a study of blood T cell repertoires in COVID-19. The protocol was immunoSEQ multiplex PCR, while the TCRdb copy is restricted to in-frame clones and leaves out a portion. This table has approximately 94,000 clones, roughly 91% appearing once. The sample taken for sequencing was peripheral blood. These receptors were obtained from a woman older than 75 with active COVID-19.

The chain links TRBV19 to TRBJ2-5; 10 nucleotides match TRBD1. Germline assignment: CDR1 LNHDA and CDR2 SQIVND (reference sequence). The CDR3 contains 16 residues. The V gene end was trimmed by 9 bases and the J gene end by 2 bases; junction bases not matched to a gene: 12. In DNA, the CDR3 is TGTGCCAGCCAACCGGGACAGGGGATGGGACAAGAGACCCAGTACTTC. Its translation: CASQPGQGMGQETQYF.

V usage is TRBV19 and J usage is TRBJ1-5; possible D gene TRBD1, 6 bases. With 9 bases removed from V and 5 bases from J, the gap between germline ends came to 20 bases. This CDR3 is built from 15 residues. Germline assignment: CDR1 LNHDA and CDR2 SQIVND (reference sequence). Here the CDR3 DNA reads TGTGCCAGCAGACAACGGGGGGGCAGTTATCAGCCCCAGCATTTT. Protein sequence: CASRQRGGSYQPQHF. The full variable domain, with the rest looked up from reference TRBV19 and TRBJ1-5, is DGGITQSPKYLFRKEGQNVTLSCEQNLNHDAMYWYRQDPGQGLRLIYYSQIVNDFQKGDIAEGYSVSREKKESFPLTVTSAQKNPTAFYLCASRQRGGSYQPQHFGDGTRLSIL.

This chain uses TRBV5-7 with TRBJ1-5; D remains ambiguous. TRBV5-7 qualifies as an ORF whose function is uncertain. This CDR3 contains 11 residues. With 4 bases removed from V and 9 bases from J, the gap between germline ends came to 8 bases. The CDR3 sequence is CASSQTRPQHF. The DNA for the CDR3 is TGTGCCAGCAGCCAAACACGGCCCCAGCATTTT.

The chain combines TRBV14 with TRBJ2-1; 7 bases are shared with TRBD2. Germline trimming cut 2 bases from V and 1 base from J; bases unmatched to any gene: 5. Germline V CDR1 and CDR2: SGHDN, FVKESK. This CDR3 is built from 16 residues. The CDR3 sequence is CASSQRTRGSYNEQFF. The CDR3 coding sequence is TGTGCCAGCAGCCAACGGACTAGGGGATCCTACAATGAGCAGTTCTTC.

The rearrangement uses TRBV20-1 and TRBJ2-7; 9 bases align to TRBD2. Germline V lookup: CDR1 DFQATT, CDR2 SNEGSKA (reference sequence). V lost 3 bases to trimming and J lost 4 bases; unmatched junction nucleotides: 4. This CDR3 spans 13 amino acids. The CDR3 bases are TGCAGTGCTAGTCTTGCGGGAGGGTACGAGCAGTACTTC. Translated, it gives CSASLAGGYEQYF.

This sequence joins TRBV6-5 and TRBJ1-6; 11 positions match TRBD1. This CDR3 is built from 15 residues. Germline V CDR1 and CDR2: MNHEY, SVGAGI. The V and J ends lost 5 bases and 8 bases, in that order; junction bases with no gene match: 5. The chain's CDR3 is CASSRGQGVHSPLHF. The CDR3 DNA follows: TGTGCCAGCAGTCGGGGACAGGGGGTGCATTCACCCCTCCACTTT.

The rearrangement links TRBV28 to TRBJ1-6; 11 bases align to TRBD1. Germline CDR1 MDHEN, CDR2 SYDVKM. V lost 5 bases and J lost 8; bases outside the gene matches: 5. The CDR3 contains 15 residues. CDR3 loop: CASSPGQGAYSPLHF. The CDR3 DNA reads TGTGCCAGCAGTCCAGGACAGGGGGCATATTCACCCCTCCACTTT. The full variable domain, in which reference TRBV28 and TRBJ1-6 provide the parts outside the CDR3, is DVKVTQSSRYLVKRTGEKVFLECVQDMDHENMFWYRQDPGLGLRLIYFSYDVKMKEKGDIPEGYSVSREKKERFSLILESASTNQTSMYLCASSPGQGAYSPLHFGNGTRLTVT.

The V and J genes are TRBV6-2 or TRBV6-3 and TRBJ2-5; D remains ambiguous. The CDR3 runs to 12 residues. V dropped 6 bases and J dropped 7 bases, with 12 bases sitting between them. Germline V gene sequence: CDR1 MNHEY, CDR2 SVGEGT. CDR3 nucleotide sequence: TGTGCCAGCAGCTCCCCCGGTGGGACCCAGTACTTC. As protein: CASSSPGGTQYF.

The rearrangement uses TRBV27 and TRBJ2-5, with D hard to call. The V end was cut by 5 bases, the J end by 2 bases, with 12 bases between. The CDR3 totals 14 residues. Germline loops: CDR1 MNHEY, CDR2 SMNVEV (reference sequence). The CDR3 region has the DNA TGTGCCAGCAGTCCCGCTAACTATCAAGAGACCCAGTACTTC. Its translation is CASSPANYQETQYF.

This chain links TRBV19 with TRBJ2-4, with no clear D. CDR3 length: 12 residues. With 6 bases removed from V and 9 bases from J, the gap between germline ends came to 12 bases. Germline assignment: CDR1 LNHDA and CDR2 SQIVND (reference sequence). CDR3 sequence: CASSSNYFIQYF. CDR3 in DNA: TGTGCCAGTAGCTCTAACTATTTCATTCAGTACTTC.

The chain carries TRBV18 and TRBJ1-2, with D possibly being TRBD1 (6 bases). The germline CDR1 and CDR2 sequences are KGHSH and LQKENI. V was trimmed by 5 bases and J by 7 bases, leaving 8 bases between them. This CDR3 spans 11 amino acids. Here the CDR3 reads CASSGGPGYTF. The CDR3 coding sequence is TGTGCCAGCTCAGGGGGCCCTGGCTACACCTTC.

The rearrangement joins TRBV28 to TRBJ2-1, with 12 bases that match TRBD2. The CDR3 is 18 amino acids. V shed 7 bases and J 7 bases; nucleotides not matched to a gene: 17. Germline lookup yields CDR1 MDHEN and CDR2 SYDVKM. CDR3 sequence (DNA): TGTGCCAGCACCAATTTCCAGAGGCCTAGCGGGAGGGGGAATGAGCAGTTCTTC. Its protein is CASTNFQRPSGRGNEQFF.

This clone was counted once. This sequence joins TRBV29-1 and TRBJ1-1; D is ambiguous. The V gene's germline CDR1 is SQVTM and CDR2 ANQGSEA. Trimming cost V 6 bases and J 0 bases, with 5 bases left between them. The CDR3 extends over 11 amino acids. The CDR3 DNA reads TGCAGCGTCCGTATGAACACTGAAGCTTTCTTT. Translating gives CSVRMNTEAFF.

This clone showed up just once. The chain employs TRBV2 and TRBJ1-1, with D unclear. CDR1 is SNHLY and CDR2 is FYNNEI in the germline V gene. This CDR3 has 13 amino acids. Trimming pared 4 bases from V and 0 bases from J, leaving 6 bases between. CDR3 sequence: CASSVQVNTEAFF. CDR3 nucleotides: TGTGCCAGCAGTGTTCAGGTGAACACTGAAGCTTTCTTT.

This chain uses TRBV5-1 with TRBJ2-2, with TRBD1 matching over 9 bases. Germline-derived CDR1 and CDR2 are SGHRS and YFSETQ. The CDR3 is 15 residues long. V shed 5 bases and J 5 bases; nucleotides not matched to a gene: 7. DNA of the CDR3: TGCGCCAGCAGGAGAACAGGGGGCCCTACCGGGGAGCTGTTTTTT. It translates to CASRRTGGPTGELFF.

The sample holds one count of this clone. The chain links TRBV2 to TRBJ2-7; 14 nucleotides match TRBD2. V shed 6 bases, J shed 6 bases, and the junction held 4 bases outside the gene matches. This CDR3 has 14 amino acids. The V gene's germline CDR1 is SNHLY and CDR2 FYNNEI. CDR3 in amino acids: CASSAGTSGSEQYF. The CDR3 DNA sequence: TGTGCCAGCAGCGCCGGGACTAGCGGGAGCGAGCAGTACTTC.

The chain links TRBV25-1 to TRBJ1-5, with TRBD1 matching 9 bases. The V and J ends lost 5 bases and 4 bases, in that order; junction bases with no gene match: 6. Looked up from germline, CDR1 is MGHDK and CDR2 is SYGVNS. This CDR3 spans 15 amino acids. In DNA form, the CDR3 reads TGTGCCAGCAGTACGGGACAGGGTGGGAATCAGCCCCAGCATTTT. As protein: CASSTGQGGNQPQHF.

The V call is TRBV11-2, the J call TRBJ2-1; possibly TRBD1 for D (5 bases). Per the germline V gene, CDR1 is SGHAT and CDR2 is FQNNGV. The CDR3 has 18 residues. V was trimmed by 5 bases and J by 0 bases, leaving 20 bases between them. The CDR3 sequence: CASSPRLSRGSSYNEQFF. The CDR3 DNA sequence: TGTGCCAGCAGCCCCAGATTATCAAGGGGTAGCTCCTACAATGAGCAGTTCTTC.

CDR3: CASTGLRQPQHF. CDR3 bases: TGTGCCAGTACAGGGCTGAGACAGCCCCAGCATTTT. This chain joins TRBV12-3 or TRBV12-4 and TRBJ1-5; D is possibly TRBD1 (6 bases). The ends were cut back, 9 bases at V and 7 bases at J, with 13 bases in the middle. The CDR3 is made up of 12 amino acids.

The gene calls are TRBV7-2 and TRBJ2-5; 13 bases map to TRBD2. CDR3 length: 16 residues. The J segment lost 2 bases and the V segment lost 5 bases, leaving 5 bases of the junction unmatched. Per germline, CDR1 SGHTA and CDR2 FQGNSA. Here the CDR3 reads CASSPGTSGEQETQYF. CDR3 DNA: TGTGCCAGCAGCCCCGGGACTAGCGGGGAACAAGAGACCCAGTACTTC.

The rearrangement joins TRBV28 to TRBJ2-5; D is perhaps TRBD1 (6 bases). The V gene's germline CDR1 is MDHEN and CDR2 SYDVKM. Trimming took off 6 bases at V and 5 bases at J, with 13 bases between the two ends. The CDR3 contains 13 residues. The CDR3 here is CASSNRVGETQYF. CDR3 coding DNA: TGTGCCAGCAGCAACAGGGTCGGGGAGACCCAGTACTTC.

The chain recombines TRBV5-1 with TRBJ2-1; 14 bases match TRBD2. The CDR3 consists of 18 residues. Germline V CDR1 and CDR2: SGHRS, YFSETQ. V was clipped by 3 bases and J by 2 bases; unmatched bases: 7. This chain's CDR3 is CASSSRRGLAGAYNEQFF. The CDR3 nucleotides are TGCGCCAGCAGCTCCCGTAGGGGACTAGCGGGAGCCTACAATGAGCAGTTCTTC.

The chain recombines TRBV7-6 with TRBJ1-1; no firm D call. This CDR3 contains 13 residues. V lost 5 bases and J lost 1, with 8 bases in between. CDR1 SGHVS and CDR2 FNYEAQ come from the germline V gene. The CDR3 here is CASSPRENTEAFF. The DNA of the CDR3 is TGTGCCAGCAGCCCGCGGGAGAACACTGAAGCTTTCTTT.